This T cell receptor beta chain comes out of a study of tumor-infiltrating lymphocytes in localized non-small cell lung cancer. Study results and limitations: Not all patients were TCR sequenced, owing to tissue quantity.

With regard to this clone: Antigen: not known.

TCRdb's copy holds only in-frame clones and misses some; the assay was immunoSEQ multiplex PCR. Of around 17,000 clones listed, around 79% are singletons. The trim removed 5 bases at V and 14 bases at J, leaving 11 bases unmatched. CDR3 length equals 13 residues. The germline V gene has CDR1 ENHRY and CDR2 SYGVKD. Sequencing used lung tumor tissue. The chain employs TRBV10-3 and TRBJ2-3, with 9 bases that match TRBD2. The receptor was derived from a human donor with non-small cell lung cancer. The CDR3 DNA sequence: TGTGCCATCAGTTTTTCTAGCGGGAAATTTGTGTATTTT. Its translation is CAISFSSGKFVYF.